Each of the 25 T cell receptor beta chains below was sequenced from the same sample in a study of breast tumors, draining lymph nodes, adjacent tissues. The lymph nodes were axillary draining lymph nodes from breast cancer patients. TCRdb reprocessed the multiplex PCR reads with MiXCR, giving one entry per CDR3 protein. The sample gives approximately 90,000 distinct CDR3 sequences, roughly 28% of which show up once; 8.1% is in the top ten. Sequences were obtained from axillary lymph node tissue. These receptors came from a female donor with breast cancer. Some clones in this sample may be carry-over from other donors' samples.

This clonotype was seen repeatedly, ten times or more. The chain joins TRBV7-2 to TRBJ2-5, with a tentative D call TRBD2 (5 bases). This CDR3 region has 13 residues. The germline V and J ends were trimmed by 5 bases and 5 bases, with 12 bases remaining between them. Germline lookup yields CDR1 SGHTA and CDR2 FQGNSA. CDR3 sequence reads: CASSLTNMETQYF. The CDR3 coding sequence is TGTGCCAGCAGCCTGACTAATATGGAGACCCAGTACTTC.

The sample holds many counts of this clonotype. CDR3 in DNA: TGTGCCAGCAGCTCCCCAACAGGACAGGGAGAAGGCTACACCTTC. The encoded protein is CASSSPTGQGEGYTF. The rearrangement joins TRBV7-9 to TRBJ1-2; 8 nucleotides match TRBD1. Germline CDR1 reads SEHNR; CDR2 reads FQNEAQ (reference sequence). The CDR3 length is 15 residues. Trimming at V came to 4 bases and at J to 8 bases, leaving 12 bases not matched to a gene.

With regard to this clonotype: The junction does not match germline at one end; this may be a read error. This chain connects TRBV29-1 to TRBJ1-2; weak D call: TRBD1 (5 bases). Germline CDR1 reads SQVTM; CDR2 reads ANQGSEA. This CDR3 region has 14 residues. The CDR3 DNA reads as TGTAGCGTTGGTTCCATCGACAGTAACTATGGCTACGCCTTC. Translated, it gives CSVGSIDSNYGYAF.

In its sample, this clonotype was seen many times. J is TRBJ2-7 and V is TRBV7-3, with D uncertain. The CDR3 is made up of 15 amino acids. V was pared by 6 bases and J by 3 bases, with 18 bases between. Germline V lookup: CDR1 SGHTA, CDR2 FQGTGA. CDR3 DNA sequence: TGTGCCAGCAGTCTAGGCCCCGAGCCCGTCTACGAGCAGTACTTC. Amino acids: CASSLGPEPVYEQYF. Filled out from reference TRBV7-3 and TRBJ2-7, the complete variable domain reads GAGVSQTPSNKVTEKGKYVELRCDPISGHTALYWYRQSLGQGPEFLIYFQGTGAADDSGLPNDRFFAVRPEGSVSTLKIQRTERGDSAVYLCASSLGPEPVYEQYFGPGTRLTVT.

This clonotype was recorded at least ten times. J is TRBJ2-1 and V is TRBV10-3; perhaps TRBD2 as D (6 bases). V was cut by 10 bases and J by 10 bases, with 20 bases left in between. The germline gives CDR1 ENHRY, CDR2 SYGVKD. The CDR3 totals 13 residues. CDR3 loop: CASKGTGVIEQFF. CDR3 DNA sequence: TGTGCCAGTAAAGGGACTGGCGTCATAGAGCAGTTCTTC.

The sample holds many counts of this clonotype. The genes are TRBV24-1 and TRBJ2-2; D is unresolved. V lost 3 bases and J 3 bases, leaving 4 bases between the germline ends. The CDR3 covers 13 residues. CDR1 is KGHDR and CDR2 is SFDVKD in the germline V gene. The CDR3 bases are TGTGCCACCAGTGATCCATACACCGGGGAGCTGTTTTTT. It is translated as CATSDPYTGELFF.

This clonotype was seen only a few times. This rearrangement joins TRBV9 to TRBJ1-4; D may be TRBD1 (6 bases). Looked up from germline, CDR1 is SGDLS and CDR2 is YYNGEE. V dropped 2 bases and J dropped 5 bases, with 10 bases sitting between them. CDR3 size: 14 residues. Here the CDR3 reads CASSVGQYNEKLFF. CDR3 DNA sequence: TGTGCCAGCAGCGTTGGACAGTACAATGAAAAACTGTTTTTT.

The table lists this clonotype with many counts. The chain joins TRBV20-1 to TRBJ2-3, with 14 bases matching TRBD2. This CDR3 region has 19 residues. J was trimmed by 4 bases and V by 5 bases; bases with no gene match: 17. Germline loops: CDR1 DFQATT, CDR2 SNEGSKA (reference sequence). The CDR3 region has the DNA TGCAGTGCTCCCCGGTCGACTAGCGGGAGGGCCAAAGTGGCAGATACGCAGTATTTT. It codes for CSAPRSTSGRAKVADTQYF.

Many counts were recorded for this clonotype. This may be a read error: a much more frequent sequence differs by one nucleotide. CDR3: CSAIGQGPYAQYF. Here the CDR3 DNA reads TGCAGTGCTATAGGACAGGGCCCCTACGCGCAGTACTTC. V gene TRBV20-1 combines with J gene TRBJ2-7; 8 nucleotides align to TRBD1. The CDR3 runs 13 residues. CDR1 is DFQATT and CDR2 is SNEGSKA in the germline V gene (reference sequence).

The chain combines TRBV9 with TRBJ1-3, with 9 bases fitting TRBD1. Per the germline V gene, CDR1 is SGDLS and CDR2 is YYNGEE. CDR3 length equals 14 residues. After removal of 5 bases from V and 2 bases from J, the junction contained 2 bases not matched to a gene. CDR3 nucleotide sequence: TGTGCCAGCAGGGGGGACAGGGCTGGAAACACCATATATTTT. It codes for CASRGDRAGNTIYF.

The chain carries TRBV20-1 and TRBJ2-1, with 12 bases lining up with TRBD2. The CDR3 covers 19 residues. The germline V gene encodes CDR1 DFQATT and CDR2 SNEGSKA (reference sequence). After removal of 7 bases from V and 6 bases from J, the junction contained 22 bases not matched to a gene. The chain's CDR3 is CSGPGTGTYPGLAGNEQFF. Here the CDR3 DNA reads TGCAGTGGACCCGGGACAGGGACCTACCCGGGACTAGCGGGCAATGAGCAGTTCTTC.

This clonotype was seen repeatedly, ten times or more. The chain is built from TRBV2 and TRBJ1-2, with TRBD1 identical over 9 bases. V lost 6 bases to trimming and J lost 7 bases; unmatched junction nucleotides: 9. Germline lookup yields CDR1 SNHLY and CDR2 FYNNEI. The CDR3 sequence is 14 residues long. The CDR3, as DNA: TGTGCCAGCAGCCTGACAGGGGGTCCTTCTGGCTACACCTTC. Protein: CASSLTGGPSGYTF.

Only a few counts were recorded for this clonotype. V gene TRBV28 combines with J gene TRBJ2-3; D is uncertain. This CDR3 is 15 amino acids long. V lost 10 bases, J lost 0 bases, and 17 bases lay in between. The germline V gene has CDR1 MDHEN and CDR2 SYDVKM. The CDR3 reads CANHPGSTSTDTQYF. The CDR3 DNA follows: TGTGCCAACCACCCCGGATCCACTAGCACAGATACGCAGTATTTT.

V is TRBV25-1 and J is TRBJ2-1; TRBD1 matches at 7 bases. V gave up 7 bases and J gave up 2 bases; unmatched junction bases: 8. The CDR3 has 15 amino acids. Germline-derived CDR1 and CDR2 are MGHDK and SYGVNS. CDR3 bases: TGTGCCAGCAAAAACCGGGACAGTCCCTACAATGAGCAGTTCTTC. Its protein is CASKNRDSPYNEQFF.

This clonotype was detected many times. The genes are TRBV18 and TRBJ2-7; 8 bases line up with TRBD1. The germline gives CDR1 KGHSH, CDR2 LQKENI. The CDR3 is 15 amino acids. The trim removed 4 bases at V and 0 bases at J, leaving 5 bases unmatched. CDR3 sequence: CASSQDRASSYEQYF. CDR3 bases: TGTGCCAGCTCACAGGACAGGGCGAGCTCCTACGAGCAGTACTTC.

This clonotype has a single count. This sequence joins TRBV7-9 and TRBJ2-7; tentative D call: TRBD1 (5 bases). Per the germline V gene, CDR1 is SEHNR and CDR2 is FQNEAQ (reference sequence). V lost 2 bases, J lost 10 bases, and 12 bases lay in between. CDR3 length: 12 amino acids. The CDR3 reads CASSLIGAEQYF. CDR3 DNA: TGTGCCAGCAGCTTAATAGGGGCCGAACAGTACTTC.

This clonotype was counted at least ten times. J is TRBJ2-7 and V is TRBV6-5; D may correspond to TRBD1 or TRBD2 (5 bases each). There are 17 residues in the CDR3. Trimming left V 8 bases short and J 0 bases short, with 23 bases between. Germline CDR1 reads MNHEY; CDR2 reads SVGAGI. The CDR3 DNA sequence: TGTGCCAGCCCACACCAAGGGACCGGCCTAACCTCCTACGAGCAGTACTTC. It translates to CASPHQGTGLTSYEQYF.

This clonotype was seen repeatedly, ten times or more. This chain uses TRBV20-1 with TRBJ2-2; 8 positions match TRBD2. This CDR3 comprises 11 residues. CDR1 is DFQATT, CDR2 SNEGSKA, per germline (reference sequence). J lost 8 bases, V lost 5 bases, and 1 base had no gene match. The DNA for the CDR3 is TGCAGTGCTGAGCGGGAGGGGGAGCTGTTTTTT. Amino acids: CSAEREGELFF.

This clonotype was detected ten times or more. The chain joins TRBV5-1 to TRBJ2-6; the D gene is possibly TRBD1 (5 bases). The CDR3 runs 15 residues. V lost 5 bases to trimming and J lost 4 bases, with 13 bases between them. Looked up from germline, CDR1 is SGHRS and CDR2 is YFSETQ. The CDR3 nucleotides are TGCGCCAGCAGTTTAGGGGCGAACGGGGCCAACGTCCTGACTTTC. It codes for CASSLGANGANVLTF.

V is TRBV29-1 and J is TRBJ1-2; no definite D call. With 3 bases removed from V and 4 bases from J, the gap between germline ends came to 9 bases. Germline V gives CDR1 SQVTM, CDR2 ANQGSEA. The CDR3 is 12 amino acids. CDR3 in DNA: TGCAGCGTTGAGGCCTCAGGCTATGGCTACACCTTC. This gives the protein CSVEASGYGYTF.

Many counts were recorded for this clonotype. A much larger clone lies a single base off, so this may be a read error. The chain joins TRBV5-6 to TRBJ2-7; D is possibly TRBD1 or TRBD2 (6 bases each). CDR1 is SGHDT and CDR2 is YYEEEE in the germline V gene. The CDR3 loop spans 16 amino acids. The V end was cut by 2 bases, the J end by 2 bases, with 17 bases between. CDR3 in amino acids: CASSFRTAGVTYEQYF. CDR3 in DNA: TGTGCCAGCAGCTTTAGGACAGCGGGTGTAACCTACGAGCAGTACTTC.

The sample holds many counts of this clonotype. This chain connects TRBV12-3 or TRBV12-4 to TRBJ2-7, with no clear D. V shed 3 bases and J shed 5 bases, with 11 bases lying between them. The length of the CDR3 is 13 residues. This CDR3 reads CASSFFTPHEQYF. In DNA form, the CDR3 reads TGTGCCAGCAGTTTTTTCACCCCTCACGAGCAGTACTTC.

This clonotype was seen repeatedly, ten times or more. CDR3 sequence reads: CASSKLADEQFF. The CDR3 DNA sequence: TGTGCCAGTAGTAAACTTGCGGATGAGCAGTTCTTC. The chain is built from TRBV19 and TRBJ2-1, with unresolved D. The V gene's germline CDR1 is LNHDA and CDR2 SQIVND (reference sequence). Trimming took off 4 bases at V and 8 bases at J, with 9 bases between the two ends. CDR3 length: 12 residues.

This clonotype was seen many times. The J gene is TRBJ2-7, the V gene TRBV29-1; tentatively, D is TRBD1 (6 bases). Trimming removed 5 bases from V and 2 bases from J, with 10 bases in between. CDR3 length: 12 amino acids. Per the germline V gene, CDR1 is SQVTM and CDR2 is ANQGSEA. The CDR3 sequence is CSVFEGAYEQYF. CDR3 coding DNA: TGCAGCGTTTTTGAGGGGGCCTACGAGCAGTACTTC.

This clonotype was counted many times. J is TRBJ1-3 and V is TRBV5-1; the D is unclear. Trimming shortened V by 0 bases and J by 4 bases, and 14 bases separated the two germline ends. In germline, CDR1 is SGHRS, CDR2 YFSETQ. The CDR3 has 16 residues. CDR3 DNA: TGCGCCAGCAGCTTGGACCCGGGGATCGTCGGAAACACCATATATTTT. Translating gives CASSLDPGIVGNTIYF.